This T cell receptor beta chain stems from a study of blood T cell repertoires in COVID-19. Looking at the study overall: Some COVID-19 samples were acute and others convalescent; all came from the United States, Italy and Spain. T cells, B-cell-depleted T cells, or PBMCs provided the cDNA or gDNA that served as material.

The germline CDR1 and CDR2 sequences are SGDLS and YYNGEE. This CDR3 is built from 12 residues. V dropped 0 bases and J dropped 7 bases, with 5 bases sitting between them. Authors' methods: Amplified reference gene primers provided the basis for estimating nucleated cell counts. Assay used: immunoSEQ multiplex PCR; TCRdb lists only in-frame clones, some missing. The DNA was the basis for D and trimming; V, J and clone size are from that table. The sample consists of 130,000 to 150,000 clones, roughly 79% of them appearing once. This chain uses TRBV9 with TRBJ2-1; no definite D call. The sequenced material came from peripheral blood. The TCR was taken from a human donor with acute or convalescent COVID-19. The donor label of this sample is uncertain. The CDR3 loop is CASSVAENEQFF. The CDR3 nucleotides are TGTGCCAGCAGCGTAGCGGAGAATGAGCAGTTCTTC. The full variable domain, in which reference TRBV9 and TRBJ2-1 provide the parts outside the CDR3, is DSGVTQTPKHLITATGQRVTLRCSPRSGDLSVYWYQQSLDQGLQFLIQYYNGEERAKGNILERFSAQQFPDLHSELNLSSLELGDSALYFCASSVAENEQFFGPGTRLTVL.